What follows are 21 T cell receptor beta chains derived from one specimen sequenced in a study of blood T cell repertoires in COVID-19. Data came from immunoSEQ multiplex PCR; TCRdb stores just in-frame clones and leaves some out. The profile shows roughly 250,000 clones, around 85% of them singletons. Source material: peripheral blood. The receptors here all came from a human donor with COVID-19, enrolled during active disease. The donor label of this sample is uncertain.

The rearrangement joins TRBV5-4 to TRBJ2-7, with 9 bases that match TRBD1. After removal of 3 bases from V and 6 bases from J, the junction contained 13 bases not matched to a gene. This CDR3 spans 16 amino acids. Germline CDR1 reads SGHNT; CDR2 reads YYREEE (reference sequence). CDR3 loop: CASSSTPGQGVVEQYF. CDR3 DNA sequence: TGTGCCAGCAGCTCAACACCGGGACAGGGCGTTGTCGAGCAGTACTTC.

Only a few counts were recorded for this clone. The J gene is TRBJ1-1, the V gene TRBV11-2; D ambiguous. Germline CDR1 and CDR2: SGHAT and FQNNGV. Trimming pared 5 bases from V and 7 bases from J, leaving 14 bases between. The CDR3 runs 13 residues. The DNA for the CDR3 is TGTGCCAGCAGCCGACCGGGAGGAAATGAAGCTTTCTTT. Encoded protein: CASSRPGGNEAFF.

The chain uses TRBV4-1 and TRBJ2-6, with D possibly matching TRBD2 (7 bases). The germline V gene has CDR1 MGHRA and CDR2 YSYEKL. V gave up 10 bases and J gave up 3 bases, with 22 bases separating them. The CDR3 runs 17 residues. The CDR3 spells CAIHWGGLGGGANVLTF. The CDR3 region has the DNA TGCGCCATCCACTGGGGGGGGCTGGGAGGTGGGGCCAACGTCCTGACTTTC.

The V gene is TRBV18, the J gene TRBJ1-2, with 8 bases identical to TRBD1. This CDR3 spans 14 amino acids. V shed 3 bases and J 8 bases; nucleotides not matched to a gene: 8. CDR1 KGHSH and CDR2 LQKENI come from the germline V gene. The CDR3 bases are TGTGCCAGCTCACCCGACAGGGGCCGTTTGGGCTACACCTTC. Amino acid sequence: CASSPDRGRLGYTF. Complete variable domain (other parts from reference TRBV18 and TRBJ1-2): NAGVMQNPRHLVRRRGQEARLRCSPMKGHSHVYWYRQLPEEGLKFMVYLQKENIIDESGMPKERFSAEFPKEGPSILRIQQVVRGDSAAYFCASSPDRGRLGYTFGSGTRLTVV.

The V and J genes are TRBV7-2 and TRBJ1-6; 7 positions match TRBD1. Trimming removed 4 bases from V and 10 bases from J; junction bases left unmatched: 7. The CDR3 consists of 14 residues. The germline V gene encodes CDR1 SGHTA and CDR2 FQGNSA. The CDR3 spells CASSSQGGDSPLHF. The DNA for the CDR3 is TGTGCCAGCAGCTCTCAAGGGGGCGACTCACCCCTCCACTTT. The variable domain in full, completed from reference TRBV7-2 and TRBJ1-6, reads GAGVSQSPSNKVTEKGKDVELRCDPISGHTALYWYRQSLGQGLEFLIYFQGNSAPDKSGLPSDRFSAERTGGSVSTLTIQRTQQEDSAVYLCASSSQGGDSPLHFGNGTRLTVT.

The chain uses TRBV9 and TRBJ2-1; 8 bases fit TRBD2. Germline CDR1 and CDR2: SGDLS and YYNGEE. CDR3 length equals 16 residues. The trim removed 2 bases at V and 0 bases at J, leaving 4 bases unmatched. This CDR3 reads CASSVSAGGSYNEQFF. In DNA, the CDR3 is TGTGCCAGCAGCGTCTCCGCGGGAGGCTCCTACAATGAGCAGTTCTTC.

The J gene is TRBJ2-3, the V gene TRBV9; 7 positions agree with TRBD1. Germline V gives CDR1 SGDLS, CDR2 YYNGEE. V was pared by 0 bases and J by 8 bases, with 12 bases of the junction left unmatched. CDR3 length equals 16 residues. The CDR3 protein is CASSVDLPGGRVTQYF. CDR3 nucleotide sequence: TGTGCCAGCAGCGTAGATCTTCCAGGGGGTAGAGTTACGCAGTATTTT.

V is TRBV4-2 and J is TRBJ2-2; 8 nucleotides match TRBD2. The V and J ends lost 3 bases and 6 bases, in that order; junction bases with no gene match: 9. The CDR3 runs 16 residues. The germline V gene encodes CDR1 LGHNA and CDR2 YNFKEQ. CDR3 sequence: CASSQAGTREPGELFF. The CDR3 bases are TGTGCCAGCAGCCAGGCTGGGACTAGGGAGCCCGGGGAGCTGTTTTTT.

CDR3 sequence reads: CASSSGLAGTPSTDTQYF. The CDR3, as DNA: TGTGCCAGCAGTTCGGGACTAGCGGGAACTCCTAGCACAGATACGCAGTATTTT. The rearrangement links TRBV27 to TRBJ2-3; TRBD2 agrees at 13 bases. Germline V CDR1 and CDR2: MNHEY, SMNVEV (reference sequence). The V and J ends lost 4 bases and 0 bases, in that order; junction bases with no gene match: 7. The CDR3 sequence is 18 residues long.

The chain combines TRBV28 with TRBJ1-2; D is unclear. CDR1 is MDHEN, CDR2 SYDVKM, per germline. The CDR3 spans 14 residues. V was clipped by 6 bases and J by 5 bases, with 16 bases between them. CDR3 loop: CASSLSVALYGYTF. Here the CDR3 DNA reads TGTGCCAGCAGCCTTTCCGTGGCCCTTTATGGCTACACCTTC.

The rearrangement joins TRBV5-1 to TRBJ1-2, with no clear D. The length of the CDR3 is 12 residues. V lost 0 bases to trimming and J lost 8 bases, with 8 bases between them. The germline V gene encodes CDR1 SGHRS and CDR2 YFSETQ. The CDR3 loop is CASSLEHAGYTF. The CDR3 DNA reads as TGCGCCAGCAGCTTGGAACATGCCGGCTACACCTTC.

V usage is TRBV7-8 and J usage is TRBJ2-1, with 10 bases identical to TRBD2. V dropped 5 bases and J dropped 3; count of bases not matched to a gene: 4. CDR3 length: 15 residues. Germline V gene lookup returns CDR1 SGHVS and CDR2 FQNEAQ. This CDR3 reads CASSQREGSYNEQFF. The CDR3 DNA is TGTGCCAGCAGCCAGCGGGAGGGTAGCTACAATGAGCAGTTCTTC.

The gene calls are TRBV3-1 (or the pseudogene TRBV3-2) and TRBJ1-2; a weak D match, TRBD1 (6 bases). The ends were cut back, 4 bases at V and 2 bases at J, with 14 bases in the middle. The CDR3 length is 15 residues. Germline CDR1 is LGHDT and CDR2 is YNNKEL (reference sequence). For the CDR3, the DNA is TGTGCCAGCAGCCCCGGGGGGCTCGGGAACTATGGCTACACCTTC. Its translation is CASSPGGLGNYGYTF.

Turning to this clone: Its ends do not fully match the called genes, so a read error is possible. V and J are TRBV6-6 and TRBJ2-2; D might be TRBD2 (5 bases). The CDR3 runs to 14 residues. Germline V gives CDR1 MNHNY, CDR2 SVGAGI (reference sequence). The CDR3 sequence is CASSYSTEAGELFF. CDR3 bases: TGTGCCAGCAGTTACTCGACGGAGGCCGGAGAGCTGTTTTTT.

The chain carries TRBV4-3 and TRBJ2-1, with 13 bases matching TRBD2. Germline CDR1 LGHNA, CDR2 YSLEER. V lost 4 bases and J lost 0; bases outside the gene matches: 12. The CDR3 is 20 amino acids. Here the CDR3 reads CASSRFRTSGSRSSYNEQFF. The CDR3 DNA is TGCGCCAGCAGCCGGTTCCGGACTAGCGGGAGCCGCAGCTCCTACAATGAGCAGTTCTTC.

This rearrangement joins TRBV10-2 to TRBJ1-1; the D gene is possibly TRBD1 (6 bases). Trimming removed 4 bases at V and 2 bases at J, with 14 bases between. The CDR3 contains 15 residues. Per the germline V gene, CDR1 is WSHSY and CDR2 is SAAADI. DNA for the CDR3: TGCGCCAGCAGTGCGTTCGGGACACCAAACACTGAAGCTTTCTTT. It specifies CASSAFGTPNTEAFF.

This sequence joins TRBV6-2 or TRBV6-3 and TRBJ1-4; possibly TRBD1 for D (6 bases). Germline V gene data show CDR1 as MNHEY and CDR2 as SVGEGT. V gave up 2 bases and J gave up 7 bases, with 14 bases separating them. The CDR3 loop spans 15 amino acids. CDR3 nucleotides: TGTGCCAGCAGTTACCACCAGGACAGTAGTGAAAAACTGTTTTTT. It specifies CASSYHQDSSEKLFF.

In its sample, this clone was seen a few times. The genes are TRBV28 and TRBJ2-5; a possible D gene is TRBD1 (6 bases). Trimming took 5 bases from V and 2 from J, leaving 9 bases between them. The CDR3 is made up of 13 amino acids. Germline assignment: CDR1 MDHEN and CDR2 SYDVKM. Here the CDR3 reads CASSITGQETQYF. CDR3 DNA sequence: TGTGCCAGCAGTATTACAGGGCAAGAGACCCAGTACTTC. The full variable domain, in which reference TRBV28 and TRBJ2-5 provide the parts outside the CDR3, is DVKVTQSSRYLVKRTGEKVFLECVQDMDHENMFWYRQDPGLGLRLIYFSYDVKMKEKGDIPEGYSVSREKKERFSLILESASTNQTSMYLCASSITGQETQYFGPGTRLLVL.

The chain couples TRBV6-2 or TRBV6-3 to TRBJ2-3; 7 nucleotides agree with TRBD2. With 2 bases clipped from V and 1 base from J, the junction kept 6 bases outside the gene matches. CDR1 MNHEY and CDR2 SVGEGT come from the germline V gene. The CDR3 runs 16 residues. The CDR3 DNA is TGTGCCAGCAGTTACGGCGGGGAGGGTCGCACAGATACGCAGTATTTT. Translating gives CASSYGGEGRTDTQYF.

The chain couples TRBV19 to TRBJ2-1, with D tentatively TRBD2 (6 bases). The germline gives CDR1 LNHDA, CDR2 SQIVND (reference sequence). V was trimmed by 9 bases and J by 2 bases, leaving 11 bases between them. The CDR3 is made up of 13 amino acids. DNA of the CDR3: TGTGCCAGCGGGGGATCCACCTACAATGAGCAGTTCTTC. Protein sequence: CASGGSTYNEQFF.

The CDR3 sequence is CSVVRMNTEAFF. CDR3 in DNA: TGCAGCGTTGTTCGTATGAACACTGAAGCTTTCTTT. The chain combines TRBV29-1 with TRBJ1-1; D unresolved. The V and J ends lost 4 bases and 0 bases respectively, with 6 bases between them. Germline V CDR1 and CDR2: SQVTM, ANQGSEA. The CDR3 contains 12 residues.